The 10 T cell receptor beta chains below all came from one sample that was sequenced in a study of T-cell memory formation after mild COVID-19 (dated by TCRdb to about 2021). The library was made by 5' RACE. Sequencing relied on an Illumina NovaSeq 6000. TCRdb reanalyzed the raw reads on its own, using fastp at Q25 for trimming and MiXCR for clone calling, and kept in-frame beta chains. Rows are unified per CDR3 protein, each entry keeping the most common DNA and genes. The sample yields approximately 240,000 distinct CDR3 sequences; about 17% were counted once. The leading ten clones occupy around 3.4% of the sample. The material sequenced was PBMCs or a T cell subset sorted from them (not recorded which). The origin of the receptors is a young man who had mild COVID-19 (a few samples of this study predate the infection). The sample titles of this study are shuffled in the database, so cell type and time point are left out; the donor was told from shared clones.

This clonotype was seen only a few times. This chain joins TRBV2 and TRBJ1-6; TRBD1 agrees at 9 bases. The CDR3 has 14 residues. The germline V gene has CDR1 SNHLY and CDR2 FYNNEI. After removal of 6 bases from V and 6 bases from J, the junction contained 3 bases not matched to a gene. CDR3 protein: CASRKDRGNSPLHF. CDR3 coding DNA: TGTGCCAGCAGAAAGGACAGGGGTAATTCACCCCTCCACTTT.

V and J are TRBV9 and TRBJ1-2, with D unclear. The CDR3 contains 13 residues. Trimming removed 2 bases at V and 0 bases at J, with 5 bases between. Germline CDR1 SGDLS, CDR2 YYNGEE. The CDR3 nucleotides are TGTGCCAGCAGCGTTGAGCCTAACTATGGCTACACCTTC. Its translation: CASSVEPNYGYTF.

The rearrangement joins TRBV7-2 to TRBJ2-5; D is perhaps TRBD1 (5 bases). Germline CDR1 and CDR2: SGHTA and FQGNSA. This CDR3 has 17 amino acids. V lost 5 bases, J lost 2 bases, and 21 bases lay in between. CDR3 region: CASSPDSYPVQQETQYF. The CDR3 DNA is TGTGCCAGCAGCCCCGACAGCTATCCAGTGCAACAAGAGACCCAGTACTTC.

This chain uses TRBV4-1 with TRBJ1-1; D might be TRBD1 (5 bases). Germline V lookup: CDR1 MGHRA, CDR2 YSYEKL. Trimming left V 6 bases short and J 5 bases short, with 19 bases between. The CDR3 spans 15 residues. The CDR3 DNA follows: TGCGCCAGCAGGCGGAGGAGGGCGGGGGAAACTGAAGCTTTCTTT. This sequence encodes CASRRRRAGETEAFF.

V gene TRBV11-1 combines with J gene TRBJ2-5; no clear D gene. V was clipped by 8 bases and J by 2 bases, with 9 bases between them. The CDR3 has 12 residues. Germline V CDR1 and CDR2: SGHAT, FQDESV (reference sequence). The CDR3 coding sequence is TGTGCCAGCGGCAACAGACAAGAGACCCAGTACTTC. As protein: CASGNRQETQYF.

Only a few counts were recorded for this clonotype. CDR3 nucleotide sequence: TGTGCCAGCAGCAATCCGAGCGACAGGGGGCGACTAACAGTTAAGGGGCAGTATTTT. Translation: CASSNPSDRGRLTVKGQYF. V is TRBV7-2 and J is TRBJ2-3, with 10 bases lining up with TRBD1. The CDR3 has 19 amino acids. The V segment lost 5 bases and the J segment 11 bases; nucleotides outside the gene matches: 25. CDR1 and CDR2 (germline): SGHTA, FQGNSA.

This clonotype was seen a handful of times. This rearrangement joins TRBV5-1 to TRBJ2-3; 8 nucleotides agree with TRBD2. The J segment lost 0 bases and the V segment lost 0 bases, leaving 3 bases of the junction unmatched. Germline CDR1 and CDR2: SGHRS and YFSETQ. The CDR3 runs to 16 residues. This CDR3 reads CASSLETSASTDTQYF. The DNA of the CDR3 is TGCGCCAGCAGCTTGGAGACTAGCGCCAGCACAGATACGCAGTATTTT.

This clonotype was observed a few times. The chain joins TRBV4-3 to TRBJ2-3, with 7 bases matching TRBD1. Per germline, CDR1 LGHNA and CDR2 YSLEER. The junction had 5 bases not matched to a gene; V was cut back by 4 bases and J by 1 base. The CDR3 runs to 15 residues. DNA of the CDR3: TGCGCCAGCAGCCGTGAGGGACAGCGCACAGATACGCAGTATTTT. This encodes CASSREGQRTDTQYF.

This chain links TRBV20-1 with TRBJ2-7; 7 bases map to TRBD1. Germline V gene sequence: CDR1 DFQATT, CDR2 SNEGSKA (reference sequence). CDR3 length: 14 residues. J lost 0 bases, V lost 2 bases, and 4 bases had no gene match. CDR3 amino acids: CSARRQGHSYEQYV. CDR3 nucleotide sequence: TGCAGTGCTAGACGACAGGGACACTCCTACGAGCAGTACGTC.

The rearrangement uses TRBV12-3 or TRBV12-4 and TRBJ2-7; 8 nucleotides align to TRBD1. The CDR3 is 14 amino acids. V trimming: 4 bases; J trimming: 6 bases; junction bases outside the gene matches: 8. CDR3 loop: CASSSRTGSTEQYF. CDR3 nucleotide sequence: TGTGCCAGCAGTTCTCGGACAGGGTCTACCGAGCAGTACTTC.